This record concerns one T cell receptor beta chain sequence. Investigators performed immunoSEQ version v3.0 at survey level. The repertoire was sequenced with immunoSEQ multiplex PCR; TCRdb's copy has only in-frame clones and lacks some. The table includes 20,000 to 25,000 clones, 93% detected once. The CDR3 is 14 residues long. Trimming stripped 0 bases from V and 5 bases from J, with 11 bases between. In germline, CDR1 is SGHNT, CDR2 YYREEE (reference sequence). The source of the sample is a study of long-term antiretroviral therapy in people with HIV. The sample here was unsorted PBMCs, taken 7.6 years after starting antiretroviral therapy. The V and J genes are TRBV5-4 and TRBJ2-5; D perhaps matches TRBD2 (6 bases). The receptor was derived from a woman aged 35 to 49 with HIV. The CDR3 sequence: CASSLGLVGETQYF. CDR3 bases: TGTGCCAGCAGCTTGGGACTAGTCGGGGAGACCCAGTACTTC. Full variable domain (missing parts from reference TRBV5-4 and TRBJ2-5): ETGVTQSPTHLIKTRGQQVTLRCSSQSGHNTVSWYQQALGQGPQFIFQYYREEENGRGNFPPRFSGLQFPNYSSELNVNALELDDSALYLCASSLGLVGETQYFGPGTRLLVL.